This T cell receptor beta chain emerged from a study of blood T cell repertoires in COVID-19. The germline CDR1 and CDR2 sequences are MNHEY and SMNVEV (reference sequence). The CDR3 length is 14 residues. Trimming took 5 bases from V and 5 from J, leaving 13 bases between them. Profiling relied on immunoSEQ multiplex PCR, and the TCRdb table lists in-frame clones only, not all of them. Here the sample spans about 220,000 clones, more than 80% being singletons. The rearrangement uses TRBV27 and TRBJ2-1, with D tentatively TRBD1 (6 bases). Input material: PBMCs or T cells enriched from blood (not recorded which). The origin of this receptor is a woman in her late teens or twenties in a cohort exposed to, infected with or recovered from COVID-19 (not recorded which). The CDR3 reads CASSVARTDNEQFF. CDR3 coding DNA: TGTGCCAGCAGTGTAGCCAGGACAGACAATGAGCAGTTCTTC.